This TCR beta chain was observed in a study of cytomegalovirus exposure and HLA in healthy donors. Study-level background: A subsequent analysis reported that the roughly 120 validation repertoires were produced on the same platform that had also been used for the 550 to 750 first-cohort repertoires.

The CDR3 loop spans 13 amino acids. V lost 6 bases and J lost 8, with 16 bases in between. Germline CDR1 MNHNY, CDR2 SVGAGI (reference sequence). The table came from immunoSEQ multiplex PCR; TCRdb's copy has only in-frame clones and leaves some out. This sample carries around 160,000 clones, approximately 84% of them seen once, and the ten largest clones take about 9.4%. The chain is built from TRBV6-6 and TRBJ1-2; D is uncertain. This clonotype originated in a man aged 25 to 40 in good health and CMV-seropositive. Material: PBMCs. CDR3 loop: CASRDSAERGYTF. The CDR3 bases are TGTGCCAGCAGGGACTCCGCGGAGAGAGGCTACACCTTC.